This TCR beta chain was sequenced in a study of cytomegalovirus exposure and HLA in healthy donors. This clone was detected only once. What it binds is not known. Germline V gene lookup returns CDR1 LNHDA and CDR2 SQIVND (reference sequence). V was cut by 6 bases and J by 2 bases, with 17 bases left in between. This CDR3 region has 15 residues. Study findings and constraints: 87-base-pair reads could not separate some V segments, including TRBV6-2 and TRBV6-3.

The PCR used 60 Vbeta and 13 Jbeta primers. Assay used: immunoSEQ multiplex PCR; TCRdb lists only in-frame clones, some missing. The sample consists of 150,000 or so clones, around 80% of them appearing once. The chain joins TRBV19 to TRBJ2-7; D uncertain. The sample comprised PBMCs. This clonotype was obtained from a man between 18 and 35 years old in good health and CMV-seropositive. This CDR3 is CASSHDMTEPYEQYF. The CDR3 DNA is TGTGCCAGTAGCCATGACATGACCGAACCCTACGAGCAGTACTTC.